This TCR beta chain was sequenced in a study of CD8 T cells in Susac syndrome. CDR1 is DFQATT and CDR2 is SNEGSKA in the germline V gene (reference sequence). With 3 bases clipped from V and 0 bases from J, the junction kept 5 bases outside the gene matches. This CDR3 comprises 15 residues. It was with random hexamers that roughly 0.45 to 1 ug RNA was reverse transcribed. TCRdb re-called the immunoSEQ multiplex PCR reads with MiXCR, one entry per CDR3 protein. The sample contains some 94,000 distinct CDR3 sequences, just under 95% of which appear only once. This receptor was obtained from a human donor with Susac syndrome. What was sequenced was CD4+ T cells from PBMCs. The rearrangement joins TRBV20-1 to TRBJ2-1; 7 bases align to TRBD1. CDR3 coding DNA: TGCAGTGCTAGTGAGGGGGCCCGCTCCTACAATGAGCAGTTCTTC. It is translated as CSASEGARSYNEQFF.